This is a list of T cell receptor beta chains from one sample in a study of identical twins. TCRdb fed the 5' RACE reads into MiXCR, producing one record per CDR3 protein. The sample holds over 500,000 distinct CDR3 sequences; 22% are singletons and the top ten take around 0.9%. The same data also contributed to another study, on T cells expressing NK-cell markers.

Sequenced material: CD4+ T cells sorted from blood. These receptor sequences come from a woman under 30 in good health. The CDR3 runs from the conserved cysteine through the conserved F or W. D genes are given only for firm matches. Part of the rows lack a size; the others show once, few, many or a class for expanded clones.

CDR3 protein,CDR3 DNA,V gene,clone size,J gene,D gene
CASSYSGSGRMGGYTF,TGTGCCAGCAGTTACTCGGGTTCCGGCAGGATGGGAGGCTACACCTTC,TRBV6-5,-,TRBJ1-2,-
CASRSPGWHREEQYF,TGTGCCAGCAGATCGCCGGGGTGGCACAGGGAAGAGCAGTACTTC,TRBV12-3/TRBV12-4,few,TRBJ2-7,-
CSVEGAGGAAYEQYF,TGCAGCGTTGAGGGGGCAGGGGGCGCGGCCTACGAGCAGTACTTC,TRBV29-1,-,TRBJ2-7,TRBD1
CASRLAEAETQYF,TGTGCCAGCAGATTAGCGGAAGCTGAGACCCAGTACTTC,TRBV6-5,-,TRBJ2-5,-
CASSANTAGYTF,TGTGCCAGCAGCGCGAATACGGCTGGCTACACCTTC,TRBV7-9,few,TRBJ1-2,-
CASSSPGVGYNEQFF,TGTGCCAGCAGCTCACCGGGAGTGGGCTACAATGAGCAGTTCTTC,TRBV7-9,few,TRBJ2-1,-
CASSGTSGRDTQYF,TGTGCCAGCAGTGGGACTAGCGGGAGGGATACGCAGTATTTT,TRBV2,many,TRBJ2-3,TRBD2
CSASLLAYQETQYF,TGCAGTGCCTCTCTACTAGCCTACCAAGAGACCCAGTACTTC,TRBV20-1,many,TRBJ2-5,-
CSVEDQGGIEQYF,TGCAGCGTTGAAGATCAGGGAGGGATCGAGCAGTACTTC,TRBV29-1,-,TRBJ2-7,TRBD2
CASLEEYNAEQYF,TGTGCCAGCCTTGAGGAATACAACGCCGAGCAGTACTTC,TRBV6-1,-,TRBJ2-7,-
CASSFLGGGQLNSPLHF,TGTGCCAGCAGCTTCCTCGGGGGTGGACAGCTTAATTCACCCCTCCACTTT,TRBV5-8,-,TRBJ1-6,-
CSAAGLRNTEAFF,TGCAGCGCTGCAGGGTTGCGTAACACTGAAGCTTTCTTT,TRBV29-1,few,TRBJ1-1,-
CASSLGATWNEQFF,TGTGCCAGCAGCTTGGGGGCCACCTGGAATGAGCAGTTCTTC,TRBV5-5,-,TRBJ2-1,-
CASSQVPGDGYTF,TGTGCCAGCAGCCAAGTTCCCGGGGATGGCTACACCTTC,TRBV3-1,-,TRBJ1-2,-
CAISPGTGVHEQYF,TGTGCCATCAGTCCCGGGACAGGAGTTCACGAGCAGTACTTC,TRBV10-3,-,TRBJ2-7,TRBD1
CSARAAVSYNEQFF,TGCAGTGCTAGAGCGGCAGTCTCCTACAATGAGCAGTTCTTC,TRBV20-1,few,TRBJ2-1,-
CSVRGHSHEQYF,TGCAGCGTCCGGGGACATAGTCACGAGCAGTACTTC,TRBV29-1,few,TRBJ2-7,-
CSARSGGYNEQFF,TGCAGTGCTAGATCGGGGGGGTACAATGAGCAGTTCTTC,TRBV20-1,few,TRBJ2-1,TRBD2
CASTTGQYLSEQYF,TGTGCCAGCACCACGGGACAGTACCTTAGTGAGCAGTACTTC,TRBV6-1,-,TRBJ2-7,TRBD1
CASSERQGTKETQYF,TGTGCCAGCAGCGAGAGACAGGGGACAAAAGAGACCCAGTACTTC,TRBV9,-,TRBJ2-5,TRBD1
CASSQDRLGYGYTF,TGCGCCAGCAGCCAGGACCGATTGGGCTATGGCTACACCTTC,TRBV4-3,-,TRBJ1-2,-
CASSPPGLDYEQYF,TGTGCCAGCTCACCCCCAGGGCTAGATTACGAGCAGTACTTC,TRBV18,few,TRBJ2-7,-
CSAGPTDTQYF,TGCAGTGCTGGGCCCACAGATACGCAGTATTTT,TRBV20-1,few,TRBJ2-3,-
CSASVEGFTDTQYF,TGCAGTGCTAGTGTTGAGGGGTTCACAGATACGCAGTATTTT,TRBV20-1,-,TRBJ2-3,-
CASSRTGSIYEQYF,TGTGCCAGCAGTCGGACAGGGAGTATCTACGAGCAGTACTTC,TRBV6-2/TRBV6-3,few,TRBJ2-7,TRBD1
CSARPRLARSYEQYF,TGCAGTGCTAGACCGAGACTAGCGCGATCCTACGAGCAGTACTTC,TRBV20-1,-,TRBJ2-7,TRBD2
CASSALGTSYEQYF,TGTGCCAGCAGTGCCCTGGGGACCTCCTACGAGCAGTACTTC,TRBV25-1,few,TRBJ2-7,-
CASSLMTMGRGRDQPQHF,TGTGCCAGCAGCCTAATGACAATGGGCAGGGGCCGAGATCAGCCCCAGCATTTT,TRBV9,-,TRBJ1-5,-
CASRTSGGPYEQYF,TGTGCCAGCAGAACTAGCGGGGGACCCTACGAGCAGTACTTC,TRBV7-3,-,TRBJ2-7,TRBD2
CASSTHNTEAFYEQYF,TGTGCCAGCAGCACACACAACACCGAAGCCTTCTACGAGCAGTACTTC,TRBV7-9,-,TRBJ2-7,-
CASKFLLDTEAFF,TGTGCCAGCAAATTTCTCTTGGACACTGAAGCTTTCTTT,TRBV6-1,-,TRBJ1-1,-
CASSLDPGVAGANVLTF,TGCGCCAGCAGCTTGGATCCGGGTGTTGCTGGGGCCAACGTCCTGACTTTC,TRBV5-1,-,TRBJ2-6,-
CSARRGPHGGTQYF,TGCAGTGCTAGAAGGGGACCGCACGGCGGGACCCAGTACTTC,TRBV20-1,few,TRBJ2-5,-
CASSADRYIGDYTF,TGTGCCAGCAGTGCCGACAGGTATATCGGTGACTACACCTTC,TRBV6-4,-,TRBJ1-2,-
CASSRSQGTAYNEQFF,TGTGCCAGCAGCAGGTCGCAAGGGACGGCTTACAATGAGCAGTTCTTC,TRBV5-6,many,TRBJ2-1,-
CASSPAQGIYEQYF,TGTGCCAGCAGTCCGGCACAGGGGATCTACGAGCAGTACTTC,TRBV7-9,many,TRBJ2-7,TRBD1
CASSPHQGNTIYF,TGTGCCAGCAGTCCTCACCAGGGAAACACCATATATTTT,TRBV6-2/TRBV6-3,-,TRBJ1-3,-
CSAQTGNQPQHF,TGCAGTGCTCAAACAGGGAATCAGCCCCAGCATTTT,TRBV20-1,-,TRBJ1-5,-
CASRDRDTEAFF,TGTGCCAGCCGCGACAGGGACACTGAAGCTTTCTTT,TRBV7-2,many,TRBJ1-1,TRBD1
CASRLAGEQYF,TGCGCCAGCAGACTAGCGGGAGAGCAGTACTTC,TRBV5-1,-,TRBJ2-7,TRBD2
CASSLDRLTDTQYF,TGTGCCAGCAGCTTAGACAGGCTCACAGATACGCAGTATTTT,TRBV7-9,-,TRBJ2-3,-